The rows below give T cell receptor beta chains drawn from one sample of a study of cytomegalovirus exposure and HLA in healthy donors. The method was immunoSEQ multiplex PCR; TCRdb's version includes in-frame clones alone and lacks a portion of them. Counted here are roughly 60,000 clones, 70% occurring once; the ten biggest clones make up 15% to 20%. The sequenced material came from PBMCs. The receptors stem from a woman aged 55-69 years in good health and CMV-seropositive. Both conserved end residues are part of each CDR3. Each record gives: J gene, D gene, clone size, V gene, CDR3 DNA, CDR3 protein. A D gene is named only where the DNA matches it firmly. Where a row states a size, it is once, few, many or the class of an expanded clone; other rows omit it.

J gene: TRBJ1-6; D gene: .; clone size: .; V gene: TRBV19; CDR3 DNA: TGTGCCAGTAGAGGGGCTCGGGGGATTTCACCCCTCCACTTT; CDR3 protein: CASRGARGISPLHF
J gene: TRBJ1-1; D gene: .; clone size: few; V gene: TRBV4-1; CDR3 DNA: TGCGCCAGCAGCCAATGGGGGCGTAACACTGAAGCTTTCTTT; CDR3 protein: CASSQWGRNTEAFF
J gene: TRBJ1-1; D gene: .; clone size: .; V gene: TRBV4-2; CDR3 DNA: TGTGCCAGCAGCCTCGACAGGTGGGACGCTTTCTTT; CDR3 protein: CASSLDRWDAFF
J gene: TRBJ1-5; D gene: TRBD1; clone size: few; V gene: TRBV6-7; CDR3 DNA: TGTGCCAGCACCTACGAACGGACAGGGAATAGCAATCAGCCCCAGCATTTT; CDR3 protein: CASTYERTGNSNQPQHF
J gene: TRBJ1-2; D gene: TRBD1; clone size: .; V gene: TRBV6-5; CDR3 DNA: TGTGCCAGCAGACGGGGGACAGAGAATAACTATGGCTACACCTTC; CDR3 protein: CASRRGTENNYGYTF
J gene: TRBJ2-2; D gene: .; clone size: .; V gene: TRBV7-8; CDR3 DNA: TGTGCCAGCAGCCCCCCTAAGAACACCGGGGAGCTGTTTTTT; CDR3 protein: CASSPPKNTGELFF
J gene: TRBJ1-1; D gene: .; clone size: .; V gene: TRBV7-9; CDR3 DNA: TGTGCCAGCAGCTTAGCGTCATGGGAGGCTTTCTTT; CDR3 protein: CASSLASWEAFF
J gene: TRBJ1-6; D gene: .; clone size: .; V gene: TRBV10-1; CDR3 DNA: TGCGCCAGCAGTGGAGGGCGCAACGGAGATTCACCCCTCCACTTT; CDR3 protein: CASSGGRNGDSPLHF
J gene: TRBJ2-1; D gene: TRBD2; clone size: .; V gene: TRBV7-2; CDR3 DNA: TGTGCCAGCCGCTCGGGGGGGACCAAGCAGTTCTTC; CDR3 protein: CASRSGGTKQFF
J gene: TRBJ2-1; D gene: TRBD2; clone size: .; V gene: TRBV5-1; CDR3 DNA: TGCGCCAGCAGCTTGGATAGTCTAGCGGGGGGGCTTATAAGCTCCTACAATGAGCAGTTCTTC; CDR3 protein: CASSLDSLAGGLISSYNEQFF
J gene: TRBJ1-2; D gene: TRBD1; clone size: .; V gene: TRBV29-1; CDR3 DNA: TGCAGCGTTACACACTTACAGGGGGCAGGTGGGAACTATGGCTACACCTTC; CDR3 protein: CSVTHLQGAGGNYGYTF
J gene: TRBJ1-5; D gene: .; clone size: few; V gene: TRBV7-9; CDR3 DNA: TGTTCCAGCAGCTTAGGACAACAGTATAGCAATCAGCCCCAGCATTTT; CDR3 protein: CSSSLGQQYSNQPQHF
J gene: TRBJ1-6; D gene: .; clone size: .; V gene: TRBV21-1; CDR3 DNA: TGTGCCAGCACCGCTGGGAGGATAATCTCCTATAATTCACCCCTCCACTTT; CDR3 protein: CASTAGRIISYNSPLHF
J gene: TRBJ1-2; D gene: .; clone size: few; V gene: TRBV4-1; CDR3 DNA: TGCGCCAGCAGCCAAGGGCCAGGGGAGTATGGCTACACCTTC; CDR3 protein: CASSQGPGEYGYTF
J gene: TRBJ1-2; D gene: .; clone size: once; V gene: TRBV7-8; CDR3 DNA: TGTGCCAGCAGCCCTCAGCTTGGTATTACAGTCCCCCTCGACTATGGCTACACCTTC; CDR3 protein: CASSPQLGITVPLDYGYTF
J gene: TRBJ1-1; D gene: .; clone size: .; V gene: TRBV11-3; CDR3 DNA: TGTGCCAGCAGAGGACAAATGAACACTGAAGCTTTCTTT; CDR3 protein: CASRGQMNTEAFF
J gene: TRBJ2-7; D gene: .; clone size: .; V gene: TRBV7-8; CDR3 DNA: TGTGCCAGCAGTTCTCGGGACGAGCAGTACTTC; CDR3 protein: CASSSRDEQYF
J gene: TRBJ1-2; D gene: TRBD1; clone size: .; V gene: TRBV5-4; CDR3 DNA: TGTGCCAGCAGCGGTACAGGGGTGATCTATGGCTACACCTTC; CDR3 protein: CASSGTGVIYGYTF
J gene: TRBJ2-1; D gene: TRBD2; clone size: .; V gene: TRBV7-2; CDR3 DNA: TGTGCCAGCAGCTTAGTTTCCGGGGGGGGAAGGAATGAGCAGTTCTTC; CDR3 protein: CASSLVSGGGRNEQFF
J gene: TRBJ1-4; D gene: TRBD1; clone size: once; V gene: TRBV4-3; CDR3 DNA: TGCGCCAGCAGCCTTGACACCGGGACAGGGAACGAAAAACTGTTTTTT; CDR3 protein: CASSLDTGTGNEKLFF
J gene: TRBJ1-6; D gene: .; clone size: few; V gene: TRBV6-5; CDR3 DNA: TGTGCCAGCAGTACCCGACAAGCCTATAATTCACCCCTCCACTTT; CDR3 protein: CASSTRQAYNSPLHF
J gene: TRBJ1-2; D gene: TRBD1; clone size: .; V gene: TRBV7-2; CDR3 DNA: TGTGCCAGCAGCGGGGGGACAGGGTTCTATGGCTACACCTTC; CDR3 protein: CASSGGTGFYGYTF
J gene: TRBJ1-1; D gene: TRBD1; clone size: .; V gene: TRBV9; CDR3 DNA: TGTGCCAGCAGCGCGACGGACAGGGCCGTGAACACTGAAGCTTTCTTT; CDR3 protein: CASSATDRAVNTEAFF
J gene: TRBJ2-1; D gene: TRBD1; clone size: .; V gene: TRBV5-1; CDR3 DNA: TGCGCCACAACCGATCGGGACAGGGGAACCAATGAGCAGTTCTTC; CDR3 protein: CATTDRDRGTNEQFF
J gene: TRBJ2-7; D gene: .; clone size: .; V gene: TRBV9; CDR3 DNA: TGTGCCAGCAGCGTAGCTGTGGGGGGATACTACGAGCAGTACTTC; CDR3 protein: CASSVAVGGYYEQYF
J gene: TRBJ1-1; D gene: .; clone size: .; V gene: TRBV6-5; CDR3 DNA: TGTGCCAGCAGTAAGGGGTGGCCTGAAGCTTTCTTT; CDR3 protein: CASSKGWPEAFF
J gene: TRBJ2-5; D gene: TRBD2; clone size: .; V gene: TRBV5-4; CDR3 DNA: TGTGCCAGCAGCTACACTAGCGGGGGTTTTCAAGAGACCCAGTACTTC; CDR3 protein: CASSYTSGGFQETQYF
J gene: TRBJ1-1; D gene: .; clone size: few; V gene: TRBV6-6; CDR3 DNA: TGTGCCAGCAGTTACATAGGAGGGGACACTGAAGCTTTCTTT; CDR3 protein: CASSYIGGDTEAFF
J gene: TRBJ1-4; D gene: .; clone size: few; V gene: TRBV4-3; CDR3 DNA: TGCGCCAGCAGCCAAGATTGGGGGCGCGACGGAGAAAAACTGTTTTTT; CDR3 protein: CASSQDWGRDGEKLFF
J gene: TRBJ1-3; D gene: TRBD1; clone size: .; V gene: TRBV11-2; CDR3 DNA: TGTGCCAGCAGCCGGACAGGGACCTTCATATATTTT; CDR3 protein: CASSRTGTFIYF
J gene: TRBJ1-2; D gene: .; clone size: .; V gene: TRBV10-3; CDR3 DNA: TGTGCCATCAGTGAGTCAAAAGAGTTTGGGGACATAGATGGCTACACCTTC; CDR3 protein: CAISESKEFGDIDGYTF
J gene: TRBJ2-7; D gene: TRBD2; clone size: .; V gene: TRBV13; CDR3 DNA: TGTGCCAGCAGCTTGGGTAGCGGGCTGGGGGAGCAGTACTTC; CDR3 protein: CASSLGSGLGEQYF
J gene: TRBJ1-5; D gene: .; clone size: medium-sized; V gene: TRBV6-6; CDR3 DNA: TGTGCCAGCAGTATACAGGGTCAGCCCCAGCATTTT; CDR3 protein: CASSIQGQPQHF
J gene: TRBJ1-2; D gene: .; clone size: .; V gene: TRBV30; CDR3 DNA: TGTGCCTGGAAAGAGACCCTAGGTCGGGGCTACACCTTC; CDR3 protein: CAWKETLGRGYTF
J gene: TRBJ2-7; D gene: TRBD1; clone size: few; V gene: TRBV10-3; CDR3 DNA: TGTGCCATCAGTTACGGGACAGGGCCTTACGAGCAGTACTTC; CDR3 protein: CAISYGTGPYEQYF
J gene: TRBJ1-1; D gene: .; clone size: .; V gene: TRBV18; CDR3 DNA: TGTGCCAGCTCACCCTCGCGACAGGATAACACTGAAGCTTTCTTT; CDR3 protein: CASSPSRQDNTEAFF
J gene: TRBJ1-4; D gene: .; clone size: .; V gene: TRBV9; CDR3 DNA: TGTGCCAGCAGCCCCGAAGAGATTTCAACTAATGAAAAACTGTTTTTT; CDR3 protein: CASSPEEISTNEKLFF
J gene: TRBJ1-1; D gene: .; clone size: .; V gene: TRBV27; CDR3 DNA: TGTGCCAGCAGTCCCTCTACTATTGCGAGTGAAGCTTTCTTT; CDR3 protein: CASSPSTIASEAFF
J gene: TRBJ2-7; D gene: .; clone size: .; V gene: TRBV27; CDR3 DNA: TGTGCCAGCAGTCCGGGACATAGAACCTACGAGCAGTACTTC; CDR3 protein: CASSPGHRTYEQYF
J gene: TRBJ2-1; D gene: TRBD2; clone size: .; V gene: TRBV29-1; CDR3 DNA: TGCAGCGCCGAGGGACTAGCAGCTACCACCTCCTACAATGAGCAGTTCTTC; CDR3 protein: CSAEGLAATTSYNEQFF
J gene: TRBJ2-7; D gene: TRBD1; clone size: .; V gene: TRBV29-1; CDR3 DNA: TGCAACGGAGCAAGACAGGGGTTGTACGAGCAGTACTTC; CDR3 protein: CNGARQGLYEQYF
J gene: TRBJ1-5; D gene: .; clone size: .; V gene: TRBV9; CDR3 DNA: TGTGCCAGCACCCCGGGATTCGGCGGTCAGCCCCAGCATTTT; CDR3 protein: CASTPGFGGQPQHF
J gene: TRBJ2-3; D gene: TRBD1; clone size: .; V gene: TRBV5-1; CDR3 DNA: TGCGCCAGCAGAGTACCGACAGGGGCCCCAGATACGCAGTATTTT; CDR3 protein: CASRVPTGAPDTQYF
J gene: TRBJ2-2; D gene: TRBD2; clone size: few; V gene: TRBV7-9; CDR3 DNA: TGTTCCAGCAGCTTAGCGGGAGGACTCCACTACTACACCGGGGAGCTGTTTTTT; CDR3 protein: CSSSLAGGLHYYTGELFF
J gene: TRBJ2-1; D gene: TRBD1; clone size: few; V gene: TRBV5-1; CDR3 DNA: TGCGCCAGCTTCGGACAGGGGGCTTTCAATGAGCAGTTCTTC; CDR3 protein: CASFGQGAFNEQFF
J gene: TRBJ1-1; D gene: TRBD1; clone size: .; V gene: TRBV7-9; CDR3 DNA: TGTGCCAGCAGCCCCCGGACAGGGGGGGCGAACACTGAAGCTTTCTTT; CDR3 protein: CASSPRTGGANTEAFF
J gene: TRBJ2-3; D gene: TRBD2; clone size: .; V gene: TRBV4-3; CDR3 DNA: TGCGCCAGCAGCCAAGAAGGCAGGGGACTAGCGGGGGGGCGGGTGGAATCGCAGTATTTT; CDR3 protein: CASSQEGRGLAGGRVESQYF
J gene: TRBJ1-2; D gene: TRBD1; clone size: many; V gene: TRBV7-9; CDR3 DNA: TGTGCCAGCAGCTCAAAACAACAGGGGTTCTATGGCTACACCTTC; CDR3 protein: CASSSKQQGFYGYTF
J gene: TRBJ1-5; D gene: TRBD1; clone size: .; V gene: TRBV7-2; CDR3 DNA: TGTGCCAGCAGCTCTACAGGGGGCATCGAGCCCCAGCATTTT; CDR3 protein: CASSSTGGIEPQHF
J gene: TRBJ2-7; D gene: TRBD1; clone size: .; V gene: TRBV5-1; CDR3 DNA: TGCGCCAGCAGCCCGGGACAGGAGGACTCCTTGCGGTACTTC; CDR3 protein: CASSPGQEDSLRYF
J gene: TRBJ2-7; D gene: .; clone size: .; V gene: TRBV19; CDR3 DNA: TGTGCCAGTAGTATAGTGTGGCGGGGACGTGCGACCTACGAGCAGTACTTC; CDR3 protein: CASSIVWRGRATYEQYF
J gene: TRBJ1-6; D gene: .; clone size: once; V gene: TRBV6-5; CDR3 DNA: TGTGCCAGCAGTTACTCGGACAGTGAGCCTTCACCCCTCCACTTT; CDR3 protein: CASSYSDSEPSPLHF
J gene: TRBJ2-1; D gene: TRBD1; clone size: .; V gene: TRBV18; CDR3 DNA: TGTGCCAGCTCTCCTCAGGGGGATAGCTCCTACAATGAGCAGTTCTTC; CDR3 protein: CASSPQGDSSYNEQFF
J gene: TRBJ2-5; D gene: .; clone size: medium-sized; V gene: TRBV11-2; CDR3 DNA: TGTGCCAGCAGCCCTCGGGTTGGTGAGACCCAGTACTTC; CDR3 protein: CASSPRVGETQYF
J gene: TRBJ1-1; D gene: TRBD1; clone size: .; V gene: TRBV7-9; CDR3 DNA: TGTGCCAGCAGCTTAGCAGGGGGCTTTGAAGCTTTCTTT; CDR3 protein: CASSLAGGFEAFF
J gene: TRBJ1-2; D gene: .; clone size: .; V gene: TRBV7-3; CDR3 DNA: TGTGCCAGCAGCTTAGGGTCAGGGGTCGACTATGGCTACACCTTC; CDR3 protein: CASSLGSGVDYGYTF
J gene: TRBJ1-1; D gene: .; clone size: .; V gene: TRBV14; CDR3 DNA: TGTGCCAGCAGCTGGGGACTTTCGAACACTGAAGCTTTCTTT; CDR3 protein: CASSWGLSNTEAFF
J gene: TRBJ2-7; D gene: TRBD1; clone size: .; V gene: TRBV2; CDR3 DNA: TGTGCCAGCAAGCAACAGGGGGACTCCTACGAGCAGTACTTC; CDR3 protein: CASKQQGDSYEQYF
J gene: TRBJ1-6; D gene: TRBD1; clone size: .; V gene: TRBV6-1; CDR3 DNA: TGTGCCAGCAGTGAACGGGACAGCTATAATTCACCCCTCCACTTT; CDR3 protein: CASSERDSYNSPLHF